This TCR beta chain was recorded in a study of regulatory T cells in long-lasting Graves disease (dated by TCRdb to 2020 to 2023). At the level of the whole study: Patients with newly diagnosed Graves' disease had been on antithyroid drugs for under 3 months. This study used TCR sequencing and RNA sequencing of peripheral blood to compare persistent Graves' disease patients against newly diagnosed Graves' disease patients. A total of 35 or so samples were covered by TCR sequencing, comprising roughly 13 persistent and roughly 20 newly diagnosed Graves' disease patients. The study was registered as a clinical trial and conducted in China. Findings and caveats that apply to the study as a whole: Persistent patients shared more public clonotypes among themselves (around 3,000) than newly diagnosed patients did (about 1,000). Persistent Graves' disease patients showed lower TCR Shannon entropy and fewer highly expanded clones than newly diagnosed patients, suggesting clonal expansion. Only peripheral blood was studied, because thyroid tissue, the primary lesion, was inaccessible. The authors acknowledged the small sample size as a limitation that may reduce accuracy. Sequencing and analysis were restricted to the TCR beta chain. TRBV28, TRBJ1-2 and TRBJ2-5 were preferentially used in persistent disease, while TRBV20-1 and TRBJ2-1 were favored in newly diagnosed disease.

As concerns this clonotype: It lacks a known antigen. No clone much larger than this one lies a single base away; base qualities are absent.

According to the study, the label for this sample's time point signals: newly diagnosed GD, antithyroid drugs for less than 3 months. RNA was extracted from PBMCs in TRIzol for both TCR sequencing and RNA sequencing. The diagnosis of Graves' disease was made according to American Thyroid Association guidelines. Recruitment of patients was carried out at an endocrinology department in Xi'an, China. From each patient, about 9 milliliters of peripheral blood was collected into an EDTA anticoagulant tube. Ficoll Paque Plus density gradient separation was used to isolate PBMCs, and no further T cell sorting was done. An Agilent 2100 Bioanalyzer and agarose gel were used to check RNA quality, and a NanoDrop 2000 was used to measure RNA concentration. Receptor amplification or capture employed multiplex PCR. Instrument used: Illumina HiSeq 4000. To build TCR beta libraries, CDR3 regions were amplified by Arm-PCR using iRepertoire HTBI primers. PCR products were gel purified before sequencing. The original methods were these. A total of under 80 TRBV and some 15 TRBJ segments were identified across samples and were used for gene usage analysis of CDR3 amino acid clonotypes. COPE and FqMerger were used to merge the filtered high-quality paired reads into contigs. BLAST was used to align contigs to IMGT TRBV, TRBD and TRBJ reference genes, with CDR3 defined following IMGT. Any clonotype with a frequency above 0.1% was classified as a highly expanded clone. Shannon entropy was used to measure repertoire diversity, and the Gini coefficient was used to measure V-J evenness. Clonotypes shared by more than one individual were considered public. The public reads were reprocessed in TCRdb via fastp at Q25 and MiXCR, keeping in-frame beta chains. CDR3 protein sequences are deduplicated, and each keeps its most common genes and DNA. In this record, the V and J calls reflect TCRdb's handling and not the investigators' own analysis. Recorded for this sample are a few hundred thousand distinct CDR3 sequences; roughly a fifth of them occurred a single time. The ten largest clones add up to 10% to 15% of the sample.

From cysteine to phenylalanine, the CDR3 is 12 amino acids long. Only the CDR3 portion is preserved as DNA: 36 bases, with reading frame beginning at the first base. Between the V and J ends, shortened by 2 bases and 10 bases respectively, the junction contains 9 bases. Looking up the germline V gene yields CDR1 ENHRY and CDR2 SYGVKD. The data were also submitted as part of a second study, on T cells in Graves' hyperthyroidism and ophthalmopathy. From the second report: Stable Graves' hyperthyroidism was defined as no progression to ophthalmopathy during 18 months of follow-up. Hyperthyroidism patients were newly diagnosed, had a disease duration of under 2 months, and were aged 18 to 65 years. Exclusion was applied to patients with uncontrolled infections, other autoimmune diseases, pregnancy or lactation. Diagnoses were established on the basis of clinical symptoms, serum thyroxine and TRAb, thyroid ultrasound, and orbital computed tomography. The first round of RT-PCR for the TCR CDR3 was performed with the HTBI primer set and the Qiagen OneStep RT-PCR kit. Most expanded thyroid clonotypes (frequency above 0.001) were also detected in blood, a finding suggesting that blood repertoires may reflect thyroid immune responses. Ophthalmopathy was separated from stable hyperthyroidism by a 13 V-J signature model, with approximately 89% sensitivity and around 81% specificity obtained in cross-validation and 80%/75% obtained in testing. In validation, the model predicted progression to ophthalmopathy a median of about 6.5 months before onset, with about 64% sensitivity and 72.22% specificity. To identify TCR V-J signatures that set the groups apart, the researchers used a discovery cohort of about a hundred patients, made up of 40 to 45 with Graves' ophthalmopathy and some 55 with stable Graves' hyperthyroidism. Prospective prediction of ophthalmopathy was tested in an independent validation cohort of about 19 hyperthyroidism patients and 15 to 17 patients who later progressed to ophthalmopathy. The 85 to 100 discovery patients were divided at random into training and test sets in a 7:3 ratio. Thyroid tissue and blood T-cell repertoires from more than 5 Graves' hyperthyroidism patients were also compared in the study. Following sampling, methimazole starting at 30 mg daily was given to hyperthyroidism patients, and high-dose intravenous methylprednisolone was given to ophthalmopathy patients. Libraries were constructed in a second round of multiplex PCR, after which size selection and purification were carried out. Paired-end sequencing of the libraries was performed with 100 bp reads on an Illumina HiSeq2000. SOAPnuke was used to process the raw data, with reads discarded if the reads contained adapters or uncalled bases, had a mean Phred below 15, or lacked an exact constant-primer or identifier match. COPE v1.2.5 was used to merge high-quality paired reads, and clonotypes were defined as unique nucleotide sequences. MiTCR v1.1 was used to align the clonotypes against IMGT TRBV, TRBD and TRBJ reference segments. The analysis included only V-J combinations with a frequency above 0.0001, which together covered more than 98% of the repertoires. The TCS score was defined as F50 (clonal expansion) divided by E x V (chaos), with BLOSUM62-based TCRdist calculated between CDR3 peptides within each V-J. Welch's t-statistics and random forest reduced roughly 500 V-J features to 13, which were used in a naive Bayes classifier (R e1071). Sample size was not statistically predetermined, and blinding of investigators to group allocation was not performed. TCR Vbeta CDR3 sequencing of some 140 peripheral blood samples (43 ophthalmopathy, roughly 72 hyperthyroidism and some 17 progressor patients) is reported in the paper.

The sequence came from a woman aged 25 to 45 with Graves disease. Donor details come from another sample of the same person, matched by shared clones. The sequence joins TRBV10-3 to TRBJ2-1, and perhaps TRBD1 as D gene, on 6 matching bases. The sequences come from peripheral blood mononuclear cells (PBMCs), collected at new diagnosis, from a patient treated with antithyroid drugs. The CDR3 loop reads CAISEAGTEQFF. The bases read TGTGCCATCAGTGAGGCCGGGACAGAGCAGTTCTTC.